The clone carrying this T cell receptor beta chain turned up a few times. Its antigen remains unidentified. The V and J ends lost 3 bases and 2 bases respectively, with 19 bases between them. This CDR3 contains 17 residues. Per the germline V gene, CDR1 is LGHDT and CDR2 is YNNKEL (reference sequence). TCRdb passed the multiplex PCR reads through MiXCR, listing each CDR3 protein once. The sample holds 66,000 or so distinct CDR3 sequences, around two fifths seen once. This sample stems from a study of breast tumors, draining lymph nodes, adjacent tissues. Study results and caveats: Tumor TCR diversity was below lymph nodes but above nontumor tissue. Data fit most tumor T cells coming from lymph node, expanding in tumor. Tumor T cell lymph node origin was a supported hypothesis, not proven. Tumor and nontumor repertoires were significantly more similar in luminal-like than in basal-like breast cancer.

The sample taken for sequencing was breast tumor tissue. The source of this sequence is a female donor with breast cancer. Some clones in this sample may be carry-over from other donors' samples. V is TRBV3-1 and J is TRBJ1-2, with D maybe TRBD1 (6 bases). In DNA form, the CDR3 reads TGTGCCAGCAGCCATAACATAAGGGGGGGCGCAAACTATGGCTACACCTTC. Its protein is CASSHNIRGGANYGYTF.